This T cell receptor (beta chain) came from a study of shared clonotypes between healthy human individuals. Whole-study context: CD4 naive and memory got three plates each, CD8 naive two, CD8 memory one.

Sorted-subset replicate PCRs used about 200 ng DNA, roughly 28,000 T cell genomes. The protocol was immunoSEQ multiplex PCR, while the TCRdb copy is restricted to in-frame clones and leaves out a portion. The sample lists about 380,000 clones, 96% occurring once. Whole-study results and caveats: Naive CD4 clonotypes overlapped across a handful of donors at approximately 5.5%.

Regarding this clone: Its antigen remains unidentified.

The CDR3 loop spans 15 amino acids. V lost 1 base and J lost 1, with 9 bases in between. Germline V CDR1 and CDR2: MNHNS, SASEGT. Material for sequencing was memory CD8+ T cells sorted from blood. Subset given: CD45RO+ cells pooled with CCR7-negative TemRA cells. This chain connects TRBV6-1 to TRBJ2-3, with D unclear. This clonotype originated in a man aged 25-40 years in good health. DNA for the CDR3: TGTGCCAGCAGTGAAGGGGTCGGAGGCACAGATACGCAGTATTTT. This gives the protein CASSEGVGGTDTQYF.